This is a list of T cell receptor beta chains from one sample in a study of blood T cell repertoires in COVID-19. Sequencing used immunoSEQ multiplex PCR; TCRdb keeps in-frame clones, though not all of them. The sample records hundreds of thousands of clones, about 88% being singletons. The sequenced material came from peripheral blood. The receptor set was obtained from a man aged 35 to 55 with acute or convalescent COVID-19. The CDR3 runs from the conserved cysteine through the conserved F or W. D genes are given only for firm matches. Part of the rows lack a size; the others show once, few, many or a class for expanded clones.

j_call | clone_size | d_call | v_call | cdr3_nt | cdr3_aa
TRBJ1-3 | once | - | TRBV30 | TGTGCCTGGACCGGGGTTGGAAACACCATATATTTT | CAWTGVGNTIYF
TRBJ1-5 | - | TRBD1 | TRBV7-9 | TGTGCCAGCAGCGCACAGGGGCCCAATCAGCCCCAGCATTTT | CASSAQGPNQPQHF
TRBJ2-2 | - | TRBD2 | TRBV9 | TGTGCCAGCAGCGTAGGCGGTAGCGGGGGGGTCACCGGGGAGCTGTTTTTT | CASSVGGSGGVTGELFF
TRBJ2-2 | - | TRBD2 | TRBV5-1 | TGCGCCAGCAGCTTGTTAGCGGGGAACACCGGGGAGCTGTTTTTT | CASSLLAGNTGELFF
TRBJ2-1 | - | - | TRBV6-4 | TGTGCCAGCAGTCCAAGCGCATCTTACAATGAGCAGTTCTTC | CASSPSASYNEQFF
TRBJ2-7 | - | - | TRBV24-1 | TGTGCCACCGGGCGCAACGAGCAGTACTTC | CATGRNEQYF
TRBJ1-5 | few | TRBD1 | TRBV27 | TGTGCCAGCAGTAACCTAGACGGACAGGTGAATCAGCCCCAGCATTTT | CASSNLDGQVNQPQHF
TRBJ1-6 | - | TRBD1 | TRBV7-9 | TGTGCCAGCAGCTCCTACTCGGGACAGACTTCACCCCTCCACTTT | CASSSYSGQTSPLHF
TRBJ1-1 | - | TRBD1 | TRBV5-1 | TGCGCCAGCAGCATGACTCAGGGGGCCCTCACTGAAGCTTTCTTT | CASSMTQGALTEAFF
TRBJ2-7 | - | - | TRBV18 | TGTGCCAGCTCACCCGTCCGGAGCTCCTACGAGCAGTACTTC | CASSPVRSSYEQYF
TRBJ1-4 | once | TRBD1 | TRBV5-1 | TGCGCCAGCAGCTTGGTCGCAGGGGGCGTTGAAAAACTGTTTTTT | CASSLVAGGVEKLFF
TRBJ2-1 | - | - | TRBV6-1 | TGTGCCAGCAGCAGAATTTACAATGAGCAGTTCTTC | CASSRIYNEQFF